A single TCR beta chain is shown here with its context. The source of the sample is a study of identical twins. CDR1 and CDR2 from the germline V gene are LNHNV and YYDKDF (reference sequence). V trimming: 6 bases; J trimming: 1 base; junction bases outside the gene matches: 4. The CDR3 covers 16 residues. With template switching, a universal primer site was added, and the cDNA carried unique molecular identifiers. Via MiXCR, TCRdb re-called the 5' RACE reads, giving one row per CDR3 protein. The table records 300,000 to 400,000 distinct CDR3 sequences, 10% to 15% of them present only once. Another study also made use of these data, one on yellow fever vaccine responses in identical twins. That report adds: A vaccine T cell response that seemed partly convergent and partly personalized was reported in twins.

The source is a woman between 18 and 29 years old in good health. The sample taken for sequencing was CD8+ T cells sorted from blood. The V call is TRBV15, the J call TRBJ2-5; 14 bases match TRBD2. Here the CDR3 DNA reads TGTGCCACCAGAAGGACTAGCGGGGGGTTCCAAGAGACCCAGTACTTC. As protein: CATRRTSGGFQETQYF.